The source of this T cell receptor (beta chain) is a study of shared clonotypes between healthy human individuals. Whole-study results and caveats: Clonotype sharing among donors likely depends on sequencing depth.

Turning to this clone: Its cognate antigen is unknown.

Every immunoSEQ plate was one replicate of a subset's evenly spread DNA. Original handling: From ImmunoSEQ came sequences covering only the junction and carrying no quality scores, so filtering differed. TCRdb's table, derived via immunoSEQ multiplex PCR, lists solely in-frame clones and lacks some. Clonal size and the V and J genes are those of that table, whereas D and trimming came from the DNA. The sample includes around 510,000 clones, around 80% of them seen just once. After removal of 8 bases from V and 8 bases from J, the junction contained 5 bases not matched to a gene. CDR1 and CDR2 (germline): GTSNPN, SVGIG (reference sequence). The CDR3 spans 11 residues.

This chain uses TRBV30 with TRBJ1-2; the match to TRBD1 covers 10 bases. This clonotype was obtained from a woman in her 40s in good health. Some clones in this sample may be carry-over from other donors' samples. The sample was PBMCs. CDR3 sequence (DNA): TGTGCCGCCGGACAGGGGGGCGGCTACACCTTC. Its protein product is CAAGQGGGYTF.